Sequencing of this T cell receptor (beta chain) was carried out in a study of T cells in Graves' hyperthyroidism and ophthalmopathy. Based on clinical symptoms, serum thyroxine and TRAb, thyroid ultrasound and orbital computed tomography, diagnoses were reached. RNA transcripts served as the template for amplifying TCR beta CDR3 regions. HTBI primers drove first-round RT-PCR of the TCR CDR3. TCRdb re-called the multiplex PCR reads through MiXCR, storing one row per CDR3 protein. Here the sample spans some 200,000 distinct CDR3 sequences, roughly 18% being singletons. This clonotype has at least ten counts. Its antigen is unidentified. Study conclusions and caveats: Ophthalmopathy prediction by the model preceded onset by a median approximately 5.9 months.

There are 13 residues in the CDR3. Germline V gene lookup returns CDR1 DFQATT and CDR2 SNEGSKA (reference sequence). With 2 bases clipped from V and 5 bases from J, the junction kept 6 bases outside the gene matches. The receptor comes from a man aged 50-60 years with Graves' hyperthyroidism. The chain is built from TRBV20-1 and TRBJ2-7; 7 bases line up with TRBD2. The sequenced sample was blood. The CDR3 DNA reads TGCAGTGCTAGACCCCAGCGGGATCACGAGCAGTACTTC. Translation: CSARPQRDHEQYF.